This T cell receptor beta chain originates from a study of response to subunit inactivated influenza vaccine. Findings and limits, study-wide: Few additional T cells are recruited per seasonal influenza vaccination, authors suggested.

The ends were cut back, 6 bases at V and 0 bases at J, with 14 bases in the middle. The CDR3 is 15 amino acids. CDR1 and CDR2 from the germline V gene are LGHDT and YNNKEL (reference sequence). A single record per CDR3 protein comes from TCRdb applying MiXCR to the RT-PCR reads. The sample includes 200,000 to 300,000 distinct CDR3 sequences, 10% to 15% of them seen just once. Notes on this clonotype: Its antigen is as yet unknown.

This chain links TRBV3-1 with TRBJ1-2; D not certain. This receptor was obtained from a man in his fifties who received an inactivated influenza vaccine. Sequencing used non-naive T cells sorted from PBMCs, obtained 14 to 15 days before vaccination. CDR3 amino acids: CASSHKAKSNYGYTF. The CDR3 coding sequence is TGTGCCAGCAGTCACAAAGCCAAATCTAACTATGGCTACACCTTC.